Shown below are 28 T cell receptor beta chains from a single sample sequenced in a study of blood T cell repertoires in COVID-19. Here immunoSEQ multiplex PCR was the method, and the copy in TCRdb shows in-frame clones only, minus some. The sample yields 150,000 to 200,000 clones, around nine tenths seen once. Material: peripheral blood. All receptors come from a woman between 70 and 85 years old with COVID-19, enrolled during active disease.

CDR3 protein: CASRQTSGPSYEQYF. The CDR3 DNA reads as TGTGCCAGCAGGCAGACTAGCGGGCCTTCCTACGAGCAGTACTTC. The rearrangement uses TRBV28 and TRBJ2-7; 10 bases match TRBD2. Trimming removed 6 bases from V and 1 base from J; junction bases left unmatched: 6. Germline assignment: CDR1 MDHEN and CDR2 SYDVKM. This CDR3 is 15 amino acids long.

V is TRBV2 and J is TRBJ2-1; TRBD2 matches 7 bases. Unmatched junction bases numbered 11, after V lost 2 bases and J lost 7 bases. The CDR3 spans 16 residues. Germline V gives CDR1 SNHLY, CDR2 FYNNEI. CDR3 residues: CASSESGGGTLNEQFF. CDR3 coding DNA: TGTGCCAGCAGTGAAAGTGGCGGGGGAACCTTAAATGAGCAGTTCTTC.

This clone was detected only once. V gene TRBV15 combines with J gene TRBJ1-2; possibly TRBD1 for D (6 bases). Germline values: CDR1 LNHNV, CDR2 YYDKDF (reference sequence). The CDR3 spans 15 residues. V dropped 0 bases and J dropped 5 bases, with 13 bases sitting between them. The CDR3 DNA is TGTGCCACCAGCAGAGATCGGGCAGGGGCTTATGGCTACACCTTC. This sequence encodes CATSRDRAGAYGYTF.

The chain combines TRBV19 with TRBJ2-3, with 12 bases matching TRBD2. CDR1 LNHDA and CDR2 SQIVND come from the germline V gene (reference sequence). With V trimmed by 4 bases and J by 2 bases, 4 bases remained unmatched. This CDR3 has 16 amino acids. The CDR3 loop is CASSKTSGSSTDTQYF. DNA for the CDR3: TGTGCCAGTAGTAAGACTAGCGGGAGTTCCACAGATACGCAGTATTTT.

CDR3 in DNA: TGTGCCAGCAGCCAGGGGACCAGGGGGACCGGGGAGCTGTTTTTT. Its translation: CASSQGTRGTGELFF. The chain joins TRBV9 to TRBJ2-2; TRBD1 agrees at 7 bases. The ends lost 4 bases at V and 5 bases at J; junction bases unmatched: 8. Germline V gene data show CDR1 as SGDLS and CDR2 as YYNGEE. The CDR3 spans 15 residues.

This chain joins TRBV2 and TRBJ1-1; D is unresolved. Germline assignment: CDR1 SNHLY and CDR2 FYNNEI. The CDR3 is 13 amino acids. The V gene lost 6 bases and the J gene lost 0 bases, with 8 bases spanning the gap. The DNA for the CDR3 is TGTGCCAGCAGATCAGGATTGAACACTGAAGCTTTCTTT. As protein: CASRSGLNTEAFF.

This clone showed up just once. The chain is built from TRBV6-6 and TRBJ1-1, with D hard to call. V gave up 2 bases and J gave up 0 bases, with 10 bases separating them. The CDR3 runs 15 residues. Per germline, CDR1 MNHNY and CDR2 SVGAGI (reference sequence). The CDR3 nucleotides are TGTGCCAGCAGTTACAAAGAATACATGAACACTGAAGCTTTCTTT. Encoded protein: CASSYKEYMNTEAFF.

The gene calls are TRBV19 and TRBJ1-1; D is unresolved. Trimming stripped 5 bases from V and 1 base from J, with 11 bases between. Germline V lookup: CDR1 LNHDA, CDR2 SQIVND (reference sequence). The length of the CDR3 is 14 residues. CDR3 protein: CASSVKAGNTEAFF. For the CDR3, the DNA is TGTGCCAGTAGTGTTAAAGCAGGGAACACTGAAGCTTTCTTT.

The chain joins TRBV28 to TRBJ1-4; TRBD1 agrees at 11 bases. The germline V gene encodes CDR1 MDHEN and CDR2 SYDVKM. After removal of 6 bases from V and 7 bases from J, the junction contained 10 bases not matched to a gene. This CDR3 is built from 16 residues. DNA of the CDR3: TGTGCCAGCAGCAAATGGACAGGGGGCAAGGGTGAAAAACTGTTTTTT. Amino acids: CASSKWTGGKGEKLFF.

V is TRBV20-1 and J is TRBJ2-1; D call uncertain. Per germline, CDR1 DFQATT and CDR2 SNEGSKA (reference sequence). CDR3 length: 11 amino acids. Trimming pared 7 bases from V and 9 bases from J, leaving 13 bases between. CDR3: CSVTNNREQFF. In DNA, the CDR3 is TGCAGTGTCACGAACAACCGTGAGCAGTTCTTC.

The rearrangement links TRBV6-1 to TRBJ1-4; 11 nucleotides line up with TRBD1. This CDR3 has 18 amino acids. The V segment lost 1 base and the J segment 6 bases; nucleotides outside the gene matches: 10. The germline V gene has CDR1 MNHNS and CDR2 SASEGT. The DNA for the CDR3 is TGTGCCAGCAGTGAAGGGGGACAGGGGGTAGATGGGCATGAAAAACTGTTTTTT. Its translation is CASSEGGQGVDGHEKLFF.

This chain uses TRBV11-3 with TRBJ2-5, with 9 bases aligning to TRBD1. From germline, CDR1 is SGHNT and CDR2 YENEEA. The CDR3 contains 15 residues. V gave up 5 bases and J gave up 4 bases; unmatched junction bases: 8. This chain's CDR3 is CASSARQGVGETQYF. As DNA, the CDR3 is TGTGCCAGCAGCGCCCGACAGGGGGTAGGAGAGACCCAGTACTTC.

V gene TRBV5-1 combines with J gene TRBJ2-7; 11 nucleotides align to TRBD2. Per germline, CDR1 SGHRS and CDR2 YFSETQ. After removal of 0 bases from V and 5 bases from J, the junction contained 10 bases not matched to a gene. This CDR3 is built from 17 residues. The CDR3 nucleotides read TGCGCCAGCAGCTTGGTTAGCGGGAGGGCCGTTCGCGACGAGCAGTACTTC. It specifies CASSLVSGRAVRDEQYF.

This clone came up once. The V gene is TRBV30, the J gene TRBJ1-2; D uncertain. There are 12 residues in the CDR3. Trimming shortened V by 5 bases and J by 10 bases, and 17 bases separated the two germline ends. CDR1 and CDR2 from the germline V gene are GTSNPN and SVGIG (reference sequence). In DNA, the CDR3 is TGTGCCTGGGCCGAGTCACGAGGGTCCTACACCTTC. Its translation is CAWAESRGSYTF.

This chain uses TRBV7-3 with TRBJ2-1; 7 positions agree with TRBD2. Per germline, CDR1 SGHTA and CDR2 FQGTGA. The CDR3 sequence is 14 residues long. Unmatched junction bases numbered 7, after V lost 6 bases and J lost 5 bases. CDR3 sequence reads: CASRPSGINNEQFF. CDR3 bases: TGTGCCAGCAGACCTAGCGGCATAAACAATGAGCAGTTCTTC.

This clone turned up a few times. The chain is built from TRBV28 and TRBJ2-7, with 7 bases lining up with TRBD2. Per the germline V gene, CDR1 is MDHEN and CDR2 is SYDVKM. V lost 2 bases and J lost 2; bases outside the gene matches: 12. The CDR3 extends over 17 amino acids. Here the CDR3 reads CASSLPGIGRSTYEQYF. The DNA for the CDR3 is TGTGCCAGCAGTTTACCGGGGATCGGGAGGAGCACCTACGAGCAGTACTTC.

J is TRBJ2-7 and V is TRBV27; 7 bases fit TRBD1. Germline V gives CDR1 MNHEY, CDR2 SMNVEV (reference sequence). J gave up 2 bases and V 3 bases, and 4 bases lay outside the gene matches. The CDR3 consists of 14 residues. The CDR3 nucleotides read TGTGCCAGCAGTTTGAGACAGGGCGCCTACGAGCAGTACTTC. Its protein is CASSLRQGAYEQYF.

This chain connects TRBV2 to TRBJ2-7; D remains ambiguous. Deletions cut 6 bases from V and 4 bases from J, with 10 bases between. Germline-derived CDR1 and CDR2 are SNHLY and FYNNEI. The CDR3 length is 12 residues. The CDR3 spells CASSRSGYEQYF. CDR3 coding DNA: TGTGCCAGCAGCCGATCCGGTTACGAGCAGTACTTC. The full variable domain, completed using reference TRBV2 and TRBJ2-7, is EPEVTQTPSHQVTQMGQEVILRCVPISNHLYFYWYRQILGQKVEFLVSFYNNEISEKSEIFDDQFSVERPDGSNFTLKIRSTKLEDSAMYFCASSRSGYEQYFGPGTRLTVT.

This chain connects TRBV28 to TRBJ2-7; TRBD1 might be the D (6 bases). Deletions cut 5 bases from V and 2 bases from J, with 13 bases between. Germline V gene sequence: CDR1 MDHEN, CDR2 SYDVKM. CDR3 length: 14 amino acids. In DNA, the CDR3 is TGTGCCAGCAGTAGAGGAACAGGGACCTACGAGCAGTACTTC. Translated: CASSRGTGTYEQYF.

This clone was picked up a small number of times. The chain is built from TRBV7-8 and TRBJ1-5, with 7 positions matching TRBD1. V lost 5 bases to trimming and J lost 2 bases; unmatched junction nucleotides: 15. Germline lookup yields CDR1 SGHVS and CDR2 FQNEAQ. The CDR3 length is 18 residues. CDR3 coding DNA: TGTGCCAGCAGCCACGGACAGGCGCTCCCGATTGGCAATCAGCCCCAGCATTTT. This translates into CASSHGQALPIGNQPQHF.

V gene TRBV5-1 combines with J gene TRBJ2-1; 7 bases are shared with TRBD2. Unmatched junction bases numbered 7, after V lost 0 bases and J lost 7 bases. The CDR3 runs to 15 residues. The germline V gene has CDR1 SGHRS and CDR2 YFSETQ. The CDR3 reads CASSLDVLGGNEQFF. DNA of the CDR3: TGCGCCAGCAGCTTGGATGTCTTGGGGGGGAATGAGCAGTTCTTC.

This clone was seen just once. The V and J genes are TRBV11-3 and TRBJ2-5, with TRBD2 as a possible D gene (5 bases). V lost 5 bases, J lost 2 bases, and 18 bases lay in between. Germline lookup yields CDR1 SGHNT and CDR2 YENEEA. The CDR3 sequence is 16 residues long. This chain's CDR3 is CASSRPVSGSQETQYF. CDR3 coding DNA: TGTGCCAGCAGCCGCCCCGTATCGGGAAGTCAAGAGACCCAGTACTTC.

The V call is TRBV5-1, the J call TRBJ2-1; TRBD1 is a possible D gene (6 bases). The CDR3 runs to 16 residues. Trimming stripped 4 bases from V and 3 bases from J, with 17 bases between. Germline CDR1 and CDR2: SGHRS and YFSETQ. CDR3 residues: CASSPELDSFYNEQFF. The CDR3 DNA sequence: TGCGCCAGCAGCCCAGAACTGGACAGTTTCTACAATGAGCAGTTCTTC. Together with reference TRBV5-1 and TRBJ2-1, the CDR3 gives the full variable domain: KAGVTQTPRYLIKTRGQQVTLSCSPISGHRSVSWYQQTPGQGLQFLFEYFSETQRNKGNFPGRFSGRQFSNSRSEMNVSTLELGDSALYLCASSPELDSFYNEQFFGPGTRLTVL.

This chain joins TRBV24-1 and TRBJ2-1; D may be TRBD2 (5 bases). Between the trimmed V and J ends, which lost 4 bases and 10 bases, there was a span of 16 bases. CDR3 length: 14 residues. From germline, CDR1 is KGHDR and CDR2 SFDVKD. This CDR3 is CATSDYYTSDEQFF. The DNA of the CDR3 is TGTGCCACCAGTGACTACTATACTAGTGACGAGCAGTTCTTC.

The rearrangement links TRBV5-1 to TRBJ2-3; D uncertain. CDR1 SGHRS and CDR2 YFSETQ come from the germline V gene. The CDR3 is made up of 17 amino acids. V shed 4 bases and J shed 0 bases, with 18 bases lying between them. The CDR3 protein is CASSPFRGGGSTDTQYF. In nucleotides, the CDR3 is TGCGCCAGCAGCCCGTTCCGCGGTGGTGGAAGCACAGATACGCAGTATTTT.

This sequence joins TRBV11-3 and TRBJ2-2; 10 nucleotides line up with TRBD2. The CDR3 totals 16 residues. CDR1 is SGHNT and CDR2 is YENEEA in the germline V gene. The V and J ends lost 3 bases and 0 bases, in that order; junction bases with no gene match: 1. The CDR3 region is CASSFTSGTNTGELFF. In DNA, the CDR3 is TGTGCCAGCAGCTTCACTAGCGGGACGAACACCGGGGAGCTGTTTTTT.

The gene calls are TRBV10-3 and TRBJ1-2; a weak D match, TRBD1 (5 bases). Trimming pared 7 bases from V and 2 bases from J, leaving 14 bases between. The CDR3 totals 14 residues. Germline CDR1 is ENHRY and CDR2 is SYGVKD. The chain's CDR3 is CAIKGAARNYGYTF. The CDR3 nucleotides read TGTGCCATCAAAGGGGCCGCCAGGAACTATGGCTACACCTTC.

V and J are TRBV3-1 (or the pseudogene TRBV3-2) and TRBJ2-5; TRBD2 aligns across 8 bases. Germline trimming cut 2 bases from V and 4 bases from J; bases unmatched to any gene: 9. Germline CDR1 reads LGHDT; CDR2 reads YNNKEL (reference sequence). The length of the CDR3 is 16 residues. As DNA, the CDR3 is TGTGCCAGCAGCCAACCCAGCGGGAGTGGTGGAGAGACCCAGTACTTC. Its translation: CASSQPSGSGGETQYF.